This T cell receptor beta chain was sequenced for a study of blood T cell repertoires in COVID-19. Authors' analysis steps: It was from reference gene primer amplification that nucleated cell counts were estimated. Measured with immunoSEQ multiplex PCR; TCRdb has only the in-frame clones, and not every one. V, J and clone size were drawn from that table, and D and trimming were deduced from the DNA. This table has around 140,000 clones, about four fifths appearing once. This CDR3 region has 18 residues. Germline V gene lookup returns CDR1 SGHRS and CDR2 YFSETQ. The V gene end was trimmed by 1 base and the J gene end by 3 bases; junction bases not matched to a gene: 10.

This receptor was obtained from a human donor in a cohort sampled during active COVID-19. This chain links TRBV5-1 with TRBJ1-4; 9 bases match TRBD1. Sequenced sample: peripheral blood. The CDR3 DNA reads TGCGCCAGCAGCTTGTACCCGTCGGGACAGGGACCTAATGAAAAACTGTTTTTT. Translating it yields CASSLYPSGQGPNEKLFF.